The clone carrying this T cell receptor beta chain has only a few counts. The entry originates in a study of blood T cells in healthy people across ages. Every sample yielded at least 6.5 million isolated PBMCs. This CDR3 is built from 13 residues. Germline lookup yields CDR1 SGHDT and CDR2 YYEEEE. The use of a sample-barcoded 5' primer and a J-beta primer mix characterized a second PCR of 7 to 11 cycles. TCRdb fed the 5' RACE reads into MiXCR, producing one record per CDR3 protein. The sample carries 800,000 or so distinct CDR3 sequences, 25% recorded once. These data also featured in a second study, about T cells of mothers and their children. That report notes: When mothers and children were related, their normalized repertoire overlap, which was always slightly higher, did not differ significantly from that of unrelated pairs. The search for persistent microchimeric T cell clones detected none.

V usage is TRBV5-6 and J usage is TRBJ2-1; 7 bases match TRBD2. The DNA end is more similar to TRBJ2-5, so the J call may be wrong. Sequencing used blood. This clonotype was sampled from a boy younger than 18 in good health. The CDR3 sequence: CASSSSSGETQYF. The CDR3 nucleotides read TGTGCCAGCAGCTCCTCTAGCGGAGAGACCCAGTACTTC.